These 19 T cell receptor beta chains were all obtained from the same sample, sequenced in a study of vaccination effects on CD4 cells after COVID-19 (dated 2022 in TCRdb). Their antigens are not known. Receptor amplification or capture employed the immunoSEQ multiplex PCR assay. TCRdb provides this immuneACCESS table in a form limited to in-frame rearrangements. Some clones are lacking; in checked studies, under half of them reflect an unresolved V gene, and why the rest are absent is not known. For this sample there are around 20,000 clones; 70% appear just once. The ten largest make up approximately 16% of the sample. In the ViraFEST assay, PBMC were stimulated with viral peptide pools, and antigen-specific CD4+ T cell clonotypes were then identified by expansion using TCR sequencing. After 10 days of culture, CD4+ T cells were isolated with the EasySep CD4+ T cell isolation kit. The sample in question was CD4+ T cells from PBMCs cultured with HCoV-229E spike peptides, obtained before COVID-19 vaccination. The cell subset or site label corresponds to: HCoV-229E spike overlapping peptide pool stimulation. These receptors all come from a human donor who received a COVID-19 vaccine.

The V and J genes are TRBV24-1 and TRBJ2-2; D assignment may be TRBD1 or TRBD2 (5 bases each). CDR1 KGHDR and CDR2 SFDVKD come from the germline V gene. Deletions cut 4 bases from V and 7 bases from J, with 15 bases between. This CDR3 is built from 15 residues. The CDR3 bases are TGTGCCACCAGTGACCCAGGGACGAAGCACGGGGAGCTGTTTTTT. Amino acids: CATSDPGTKHGELFF.

This clone was detected once. The J gene is TRBJ2-2, the V gene TRBV3-1 (or the pseudogene TRBV3-2); TRBD2 might be the D (6 bases). Germline loops: CDR1 LGHDT, CDR2 YNNKEL (reference sequence). The CDR3 has 16 amino acids. Trimming took 1 base from V and 2 from J, leaving 11 bases between them. In nucleotides, the CDR3 is TGTGCCAGCAGCCAAGGGCTGGACTACAACACCGGGGAGCTGTTTTTT. It encodes CASSQGLDYNTGELFF.

This clone came up a few times. The chain carries TRBV7-2 and TRBJ1-3; TRBD1 might be the D (6 bases). Germline V gives CDR1 SGHTA, CDR2 FQGNSA. V was pared by 3 bases and J by 3 bases, with 12 bases between. CDR3 length: 15 residues. Here the CDR3 reads CASSFSGTRGNTIYF. The CDR3 DNA is TGTGCCAGCAGCTTTTCCGGGACACGTGGAAACACCATATATTTT.

V usage is TRBV29-1 and J usage is TRBJ1-5; the match to TRBD1 covers 10 bases. There are 14 residues in the CDR3. The V segment lost 4 bases and the J segment 3 bases; nucleotides outside the gene matches: 3. CDR1 and CDR2 from the germline V gene are SQVTM and ANQGSEA. The CDR3 DNA follows: TGCAGCGTTGTAGGGACAGGGGTCAATCAGCCCCAGCATTTT. Its protein product is CSVVGTGVNQPQHF.

The rearrangement joins TRBV5-1 to TRBJ2-3, with D perhaps TRBD2 (6 bases). Trimming removed 6 bases at V and 0 bases at J, with 14 bases between. The CDR3 is 15 residues long. Germline CDR1 reads SGHRS; CDR2 reads YFSETQ. CDR3 region: CASKVEGSSTDTQYF. DNA for the CDR3: TGCGCCAGCAAAGTGGAGGGTTCAAGCACAGATACGCAGTATTTT. Variable domain in full (rest from reference TRBV5-1 and TRBJ2-3): KAGVTQTPRYLIKTRGQQVTLSCSPISGHRSVSWYQQTPGQGLQFLFEYFSETQRNKGNFPGRFSGRQFSNSRSEMNVSTLELGDSALYLCASKVEGSSTDTQYFGPGTRLTVL.

The chain has TRBV27 and TRBJ2-3, with D possibly TRBD1 on 5 matching bases. Germline CDR1 MNHEY, CDR2 SMNVEV (reference sequence). This CDR3 contains 13 residues. Trimming pared 2 bases from V and 4 bases from J, leaving 7 bases between. The DNA for the CDR3 is TGTGCCAGCAGTTTAAGGGGTTCAGATACGCAGTATTTT. The encoded protein is CASSLRGSDTQYF.

The chain couples TRBV20-1 to TRBJ2-1; TRBD2 matches 7 bases. The CDR3 extends over 11 amino acids. With 3 bases clipped from V and 15 bases from J, the junction kept 8 bases outside the gene matches. Germline V gene data show CDR1 as DFQATT and CDR2 as SNEGSKA (reference sequence). In DNA form, the CDR3 reads TGCAGTGCTAGCTGGTTGGGGGGGTGGTTCTTC. This sequence encodes CSASWLGGWFF.

The chain combines TRBV2 with TRBJ2-1; unclear D gene. V was clipped by 7 bases and J by 0 bases, with 10 bases between them. The V gene's germline CDR1 is SNHLY and CDR2 FYNNEI. The CDR3 totals 14 residues. CDR3 sequence reads: CASMALRSYNEQFF. The CDR3 region has the DNA TGTGCCAGCATGGCACTCCGCTCCTACAATGAGCAGTTCTTC.

V gene TRBV6-1 combines with J gene TRBJ1-1; possible D gene TRBD1, 6 bases. CDR3 length: 13 residues. Trimming took 7 bases from V and 5 from J, leaving 14 bases between them. Germline loops: CDR1 MNHNS, CDR2 SASEGT. The DNA of the CDR3 is TGTGCCAGCACCTTACAGGGTTCGACTGAAGCTTTCTTT. This sequence encodes CASTLQGSTEAFF.

J is TRBJ1-2 and V is TRBV27; tentative D call: TRBD1 (5 bases). V shed 4 bases and J shed 3 bases, with 12 bases lying between them. Germline V gene lookup returns CDR1 MNHEY and CDR2 SMNVEV (reference sequence). This CDR3 contains 14 residues. The CDR3 DNA reads as TGTGCCAGCAGTTCCTCCGGGACCGACTATGGCTACACCTTC. It specifies CASSSSGTDYGYTF.

The table lists this clone with a few counts. The J gene is TRBJ1-5, the V gene TRBV12-5; no reliable D call. Germline V gene data show CDR1 as LGHNT and CDR2 as FRNRAP. CDR3 size: 14 residues. V was pared by 1 base and J by 3 bases, with 7 bases between. CDR3 protein: CASGLDLTNQPQHF. In DNA form, the CDR3 reads TGTGCTAGTGGTTTGGACCTTACCAATCAGCCCCAGCATTTT.

This clone was seen only once. The chain recombines TRBV5-1 with TRBJ2-1; 7 positions agree with TRBD2. Per the germline V gene, CDR1 is SGHRS and CDR2 is YFSETQ. V was pared by 0 bases and J by 4 bases, with 7 bases of the junction left unmatched. The CDR3 sequence is 16 residues long. CDR3 amino acids: CASSLAGLPSYNEQFF. The CDR3 DNA reads as TGCGCCAGCAGCTTGGCGGGACTACCAAGTTACAATGAGCAGTTCTTC.

V gene TRBV18 combines with J gene TRBJ2-5; 12 bases map to TRBD2. The CDR3 runs to 15 residues. CDR1 KGHSH and CDR2 LQKENI come from the germline V gene. The junction had 1 base not matched to a gene; V was cut back by 3 bases and J by 2 bases. In DNA form, the CDR3 reads TGTGCCAGCTCACCTGGGACTAGCGGGCAAGAGACCCAGTACTTC. It translates to CASSPGTSGQETQYF. Full variable domain (remainder filled in from reference TRBV18 and TRBJ2-5): NAGVMQNPRHLVRRRGQEARLRCSPMKGHSHVYWYRQLPEEGLKFMVYLQKENIIDESGMPKERFSAEFPKEGPSILRIQQVVRGDSAAYFCASSPGTSGQETQYFGPGTRLLVL.

This chain uses TRBV19 with TRBJ1-6; TRBD1 matches 8 bases. The CDR3 consists of 14 residues. The V gene end was trimmed by 3 bases and the J gene end by 9 bases; junction bases not matched to a gene: 4. Germline values: CDR1 LNHDA, CDR2 SQIVND (reference sequence). The CDR3 loop is CASSISQGASPLHF. CDR3 coding DNA: TGTGCCAGTAGTATTAGCCAGGGGGCTTCACCCCTCCACTTT.

This clone has just a few counts. The chain carries TRBV5-4 and TRBJ2-2; 9 positions agree with TRBD2. The CDR3 is 16 amino acids. CDR1 and CDR2 from the germline V gene are SGHNT and YYREEE (reference sequence). V shed 4 bases, J shed 2 bases, and the junction held 6 bases outside the gene matches. CDR3 bases: TGTGCCAGCAGCCCCGGACTAGCGCTCAACACCGGGGAGCTGTTTTTT. Its translation is CASSPGLALNTGELFF.

This rearrangement joins TRBV3-1 (or the pseudogene TRBV3-2) to TRBJ1-2, with TRBD1 as a possible D gene (5 bases). Deletions cut 0 bases from V and 7 bases from J, with 9 bases between. The CDR3 totals 13 residues. Germline V gene sequence: CDR1 LGHDT, CDR2 YNNKEL (reference sequence). This CDR3 reads CASSQEGVGGYTF. The CDR3 region has the DNA TGTGCCAGCAGCCAAGAGGGGGTAGGTGGCTACACCTTC.

The sample holds one count of this clone. The genes are TRBV19 and TRBJ2-7; 11 bases are shared with TRBD1. The CDR3 covers 15 residues. Germline-derived CDR1 and CDR2 are LNHDA and SQIVND (reference sequence). V shed 5 bases, J shed 2 bases, and the junction held 5 bases outside the gene matches. The chain's CDR3 is CASSDRTGGPYEQYF. CDR3 nucleotide sequence: TGTGCCAGTAGTGACCGGACAGGGGGCCCCTACGAGCAGTACTTC.

This clone was detected only once. The chain carries TRBV24-1 and TRBJ1-2; a possible D gene is TRBD1 (5 bases). V was trimmed by 2 bases and J by 2 bases, leaving 8 bases between them. This CDR3 contains 14 residues. CDR1 is KGHDR and CDR2 is SFDVKD in the germline V gene. The CDR3 reads CATSDWGVNYGYTF. CDR3 DNA sequence: TGTGCCACCAGTGATTGGGGGGTAAACTATGGCTACACCTTC.

This rearrangement joins TRBV11-2 to TRBJ1-4, with D possibly matching TRBD1 (5 bases). Trimming left V 0 bases short and J 2 bases short, with 7 bases between. The CDR3 consists of 15 residues. CDR1 is SGHAT, CDR2 FQNNGV, per germline. CDR3: CASSLEAGTNEKLFF. In DNA form, the CDR3 reads TGTGCCAGCAGCTTAGAAGCAGGGACTAATGAAAAACTGTTTTTT.